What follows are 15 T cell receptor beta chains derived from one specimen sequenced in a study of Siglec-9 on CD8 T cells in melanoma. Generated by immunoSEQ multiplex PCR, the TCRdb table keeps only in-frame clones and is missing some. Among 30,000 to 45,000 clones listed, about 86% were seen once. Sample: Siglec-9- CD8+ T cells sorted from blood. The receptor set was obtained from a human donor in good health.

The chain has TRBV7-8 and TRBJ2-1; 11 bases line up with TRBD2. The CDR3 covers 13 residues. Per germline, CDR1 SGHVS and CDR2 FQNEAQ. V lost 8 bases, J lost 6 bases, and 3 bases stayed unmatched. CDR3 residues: CASFSGGANEQFF. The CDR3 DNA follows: TGTGCCAGCTTTAGCGGGGGGGCCAATGAGCAGTTCTTC.

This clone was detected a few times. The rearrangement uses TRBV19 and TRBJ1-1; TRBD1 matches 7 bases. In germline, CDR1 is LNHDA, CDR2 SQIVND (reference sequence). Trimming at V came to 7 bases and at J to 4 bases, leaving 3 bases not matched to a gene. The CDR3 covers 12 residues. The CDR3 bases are TGTGCCAGTACTCCAGGGGGCACTGAAGCTTTCTTT. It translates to CASTPGGTEAFF. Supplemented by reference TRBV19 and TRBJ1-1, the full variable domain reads DGGITQSPKYLFRKEGQNVTLSCEQNLNHDAMYWYRQDPGQGLRLIYYSQIVNDFQKGDIAEGYSVSREKKESFPLTVTSAQKNPTAFYLCASTPGGTEAFFGQGTRLTVV.

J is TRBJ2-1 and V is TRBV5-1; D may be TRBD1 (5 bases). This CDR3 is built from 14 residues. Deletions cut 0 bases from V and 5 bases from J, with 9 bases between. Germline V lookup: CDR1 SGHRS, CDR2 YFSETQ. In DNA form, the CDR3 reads TGCGCCAGCAGCTTGGCCAACAGGAACAATGAGCAGTTCTTC. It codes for CASSLANRNNEQFF.

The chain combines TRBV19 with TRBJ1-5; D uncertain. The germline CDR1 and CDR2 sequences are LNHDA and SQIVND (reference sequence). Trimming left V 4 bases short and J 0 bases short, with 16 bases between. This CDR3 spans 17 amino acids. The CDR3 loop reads CASSNSFFDDSNQPQHF. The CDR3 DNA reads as TGTGCCAGTAGTAACAGTTTCTTCGATGATAGCAATCAGCCCCAGCATTTT.

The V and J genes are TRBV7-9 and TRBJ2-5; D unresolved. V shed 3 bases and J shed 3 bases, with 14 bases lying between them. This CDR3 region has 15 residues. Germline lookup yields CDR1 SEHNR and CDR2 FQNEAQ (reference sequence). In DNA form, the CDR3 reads TGTGCCAGCAGCTTCGCCCAGGCTGGGGAAGAGACCCAGTACTTC. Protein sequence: CASSFAQAGEETQYF.

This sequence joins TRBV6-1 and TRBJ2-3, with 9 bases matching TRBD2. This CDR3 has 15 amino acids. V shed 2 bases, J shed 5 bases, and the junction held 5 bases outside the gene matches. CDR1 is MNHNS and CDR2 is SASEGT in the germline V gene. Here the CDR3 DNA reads TGTGCCAGCAGTGAACTAGCGGGGTCTGGAGATACGCAGTATTTT. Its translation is CASSELAGSGDTQYF.

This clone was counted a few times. The CDR3: CASSLRLGAEQDYGYTF. The CDR3 DNA sequence: TGTGCCAGCAGCTTACGGCTTGGGGCAGAACAAGACTATGGCTACACCTTC. The V call is TRBV11-2, the J call TRBJ1-2; tentative D call: TRBD1 (5 bases). V was cut by 2 bases and J by 3 bases, with 19 bases left in between. This CDR3 comprises 17 residues. CDR1 and CDR2 (germline): SGHAT, FQNNGV.

The DNA for the CDR3 is TGTGCCAGCAGTGAAGCGGCTAGCGGTGGGAATGAGCAGTTCTTC. It translates to CASSEAASGGNEQFF. The gene calls are TRBV6-1 and TRBJ2-1; 7 bases match TRBD2. V trimming: 0 bases; J trimming: 7 bases; junction bases outside the gene matches: 6. CDR1 MNHNS and CDR2 SASEGT come from the germline V gene. The CDR3 has 15 amino acids.

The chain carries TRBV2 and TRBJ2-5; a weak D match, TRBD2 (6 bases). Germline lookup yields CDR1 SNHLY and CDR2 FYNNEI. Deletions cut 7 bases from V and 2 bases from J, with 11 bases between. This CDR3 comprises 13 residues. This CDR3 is CASKGGEQETQYF. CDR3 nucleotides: TGTGCCAGCAAGGGAGGAGAACAAGAGACCCAGTACTTC.

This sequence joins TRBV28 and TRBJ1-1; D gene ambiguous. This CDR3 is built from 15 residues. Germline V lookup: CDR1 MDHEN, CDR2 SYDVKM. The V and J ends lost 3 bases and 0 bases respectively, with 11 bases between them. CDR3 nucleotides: TGTGCCAGCAGTTTCATAAGAGAGCTGAACACTGAAGCTTTCTTT. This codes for CASSFIRELNTEAFF.

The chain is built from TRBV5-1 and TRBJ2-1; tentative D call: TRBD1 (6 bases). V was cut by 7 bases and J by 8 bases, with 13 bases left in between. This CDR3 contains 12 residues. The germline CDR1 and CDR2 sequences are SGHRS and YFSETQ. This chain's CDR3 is CASSTGIHEQFF. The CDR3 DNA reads TGCGCCAGCTCTACAGGGATACATGAGCAGTTCTTC.

CDR3: CSALGQASGELFF. CDR3 coding DNA: TGCAGCGCATTGGGACAGGCGTCCGGGGAGCTGTTTTTT. The chain employs TRBV29-1 and TRBJ2-2, with TRBD1 identical over 8 bases. V trimming: 7 bases; J trimming: 6 bases; junction bases outside the gene matches: 7. The CDR3 is 13 residues long. Germline CDR1 is SQVTM and CDR2 is ANQGSEA.

In DNA, the CDR3 is TGTGCCAGCAGCGTAGGGAGTAATCAGCCCCAGCATTTT. Protein product: CASSVGSNQPQHF. The V call is TRBV9, the J call TRBJ1-5; D is unclear. The germline gives CDR1 SGDLS, CDR2 YYNGEE. This CDR3 is 13 amino acids long. The V and J ends lost 0 bases and 4 bases respectively, with 5 bases between them. Variable domain in full (rest from reference TRBV9 and TRBJ1-5): DSGVTQTPKHLITATGQRVTLRCSPRSGDLSVYWYQQSLDQGLQFLIQYYNGEERAKGNILERFSAQQFPDLHSELNLSSLELGDSALYFCASSVGSNQPQHFGDGTRLSIL.

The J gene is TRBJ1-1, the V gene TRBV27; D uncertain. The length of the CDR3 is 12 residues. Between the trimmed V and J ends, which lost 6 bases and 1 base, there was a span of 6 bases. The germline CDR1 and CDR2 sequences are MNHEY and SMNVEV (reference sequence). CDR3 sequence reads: CASRTANTEAFF. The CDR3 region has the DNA TGTGCCAGCAGAACGGCGAACACTGAAGCTTTCTTT.

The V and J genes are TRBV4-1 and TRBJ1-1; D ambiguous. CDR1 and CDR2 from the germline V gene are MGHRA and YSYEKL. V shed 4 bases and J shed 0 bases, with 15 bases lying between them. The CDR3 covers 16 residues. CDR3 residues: CASSPREGAMNTEAFF. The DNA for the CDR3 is TGCGCCAGCAGCCCCCGCGAGGGAGCCATGAACACTGAAGCTTTCTTT.